What follows describes a single T cell receptor beta chain. The germline CDR1 and CDR2 sequences are SGDLS and YYNGEE. Trimming stripped 3 bases from V and 1 base from J, with 11 bases between. There are 15 residues in the CDR3. The data were taken from a study of OX40 agonist ivuxolimab in advanced cancers. Measured with immunoSEQ multiplex PCR; TCRdb has only the in-frame clones, and not every one. The table includes roughly 75,000 clones, 93% detected once. The V gene is TRBV9, the J gene TRBJ2-1, with D possibly matching TRBD2 (6 bases). The material sequenced was CD4+ or CD8+ T cells sorted from blood, taken in a trial of the OX40 agonist ivuxolimab. The clonotype was recovered from an adult with an advanced solid tumor such as melanoma, head and neck, liver or kidney cancer. This CDR3 reads CASSASGFSYNEQFF. CDR3 bases: TGTGCCAGCAGCGCCAGCGGGTTTTCCTACAATGAGCAGTTCTTC.